This T cell receptor (beta chain) is from a study of siplizumab effects on memory and regulatory T cells. J lost 5 bases, V lost 4 bases, and 4 bases had no gene match. The CDR3 contains 13 residues. Germline V gene data show CDR1 as SGHNT and CDR2 as YENEEA. General observations from the study: Naive T cells were seen as more diverse than memory cells and as major alloresponse contributors. Proof of suppressive function in proliferating Tregs from siplizumab cultures was not established.

Per sample, the assay covered approximately 94,000 TCR templates. The repertoire was sequenced with immunoSEQ multiplex PCR; TCRdb's copy has only in-frame clones and lacks some. The sample shows 50,000 or so clones, 95% to 97% of them seen only once. With respect to this clone: Its target is not known.

The origin of this receptor is a human donor in good health. Sample: naive CD4+ T cells sorted from blood. The genes are TRBV11-3 and TRBJ1-1; 7 bases are shared with TRBD1. The chain's CDR3 is CASSSYRGTEAFF. CDR3 sequence (DNA): TGTGCCAGCAGCTCTTACAGGGGAACTGAAGCTTTCTTT.